This TCR beta chain was obtained from a study of cytomegalovirus exposure and HLA in healthy donors. Overall study: The same platform was used for the 110 or so validation repertoires as for the roughly 730 first-cohort repertoires, as reported in a later analysis.

The donors were part of the validation cohort, which consisted of under 150 subjects and was separate from the first cohort of 600 to 850 subjects. Generated by immunoSEQ multiplex PCR, the TCRdb table keeps only in-frame clones and is missing some. In the table there are roughly 100,000 clones, roughly 94% of which are singletons. Study-wide findings and caveats: Cytomegalovirus status was reportedly diagnosed by the classifier with high specificity and sensitivity.

Germline V lookup: CDR1 MNHEY, CDR2 SVGAGI. V was pared by 0 bases and J by 3 bases, with 12 bases between. CDR3 length equals 15 residues. As to this clone: As yet, its antigen is unknown.

The rearrangement uses TRBV6-5 and TRBJ2-7; a possible D gene is TRBD2 (6 bases). This sequence originates from a woman in her late teens or twenties in good health and CMV-seronegative. Input material: PBMCs. For the CDR3, the DNA is TGTGCCAGCAGTTACTCGCCGGGGGAAAGCTACGAGCAGTACTTC. It is translated as CASSYSPGESYEQYF.